The 28 T cell receptor beta chains below were found in one sample sequenced in a study of T cell responses to AZD1222 COVID-19 vaccine. Sequencing used immunoSEQ multiplex PCR; TCRdb keeps in-frame clones, though not all of them. There are more than 120,000 clones in the sample; approximately 86% occur only once, and 5.4% lies in the top ten. The source material was peripheral blood, sampled 28 days after the second dose of the MenACWY control vaccine. The receptors here all came from an adult who received the MenACWY meningococcal vaccine as a control.

This clone was recorded once. CDR3: CASSPRVANTGELFF. The CDR3 coding sequence is TGTGCCAGCAGCCCCAGGGTAGCGAACACCGGGGAGCTGTTTTTT. The genes are TRBV11-2 and TRBJ2-2; D is perhaps TRBD1 (5 bases). Germline V gene sequence: CDR1 SGHAT, CDR2 FQNNGV. V shed 5 bases and J shed 0 bases, with 10 bases lying between them. The CDR3 extends over 15 amino acids.

The V and J genes are TRBV18 and TRBJ1-4; D not certain. Germline lookup yields CDR1 KGHSH and CDR2 LQKENI. With 2 bases removed from V and 8 bases from J, the gap between germline ends came to 18 bases. The length of the CDR3 is 16 residues. The chain's CDR3 is CASSPITTLIREKLFF. CDR3 sequence (DNA): TGTGCCAGCTCACCAATAACGACCCTTATTAGGGAAAAACTGTTTTTT.

The chain couples TRBV12-5 to TRBJ2-3, with TRBD2 identical over 9 bases. The CDR3 length is 17 residues. The V and J ends lost 3 bases and 2 bases, in that order; junction bases with no gene match: 9. In germline, CDR1 is LGHNT, CDR2 FRNRAP. DNA of the CDR3: TGTGCTAGTGGTTTCACTTCCAGCGGGGGGTACACAGATACGCAGTATTTT. Translated, it gives CASGFTSSGGYTDTQYF.

V usage is TRBV29-1 and J usage is TRBJ2-2; no reliable D call. This CDR3 has 12 amino acids. V lost 4 bases and J lost 5, with 8 bases in between. Per germline, CDR1 SQVTM and CDR2 ANQGSEA. The CDR3 loop is CSVVDWTGELFF. CDR3 coding DNA: TGCAGCGTTGTAGACTGGACCGGGGAGCTGTTTTTT.

The DNA of the CDR3 is TGTGCCAGCAGTGATCGTTATAATTCACCCCTCCACTTT. Translating gives CASSDRYNSPLHF. The rearrangement links TRBV6-1 to TRBJ1-6; D is ambiguous. Germline CDR1 reads MNHNS; CDR2 reads SASEGT. This CDR3 has 13 amino acids. Trimming pared 3 bases from V and 4 bases from J, leaving 4 bases between.

The V call is TRBV28, the J call TRBJ1-2, with a weak D call TRBD1 (5 bases). This CDR3 spans 13 amino acids. Germline V gene lookup returns CDR1 MDHEN and CDR2 SYDVKM. V lost 3 bases to trimming and J lost 8 bases, with 13 bases between them. The CDR3 region has the DNA TGTGCCAGCAGTTTGGGAGGGGCGCTAGGCTACACCTTC. This encodes CASSLGGALGYTF.

The chain combines TRBV28 with TRBJ1-5; possibly TRBD1 for D (5 bases). The V end was cut by 3 bases, the J end by 5 bases, with 14 bases between. Germline lookup yields CDR1 MDHEN and CDR2 SYDVKM. The CDR3 sequence is 15 residues long. The CDR3 here is CASSLRGFPDQPQHF. DNA of the CDR3: TGTGCCAGCAGTTTGCGGGGGTTCCCGGATCAGCCCCAGCATTTT. The variable domain in full, with the rest retrieved from reference TRBV28 and TRBJ1-5, is DVKVTQSSRYLVKRTGEKVFLECVQDMDHENMFWYRQDPGLGLRLIYFSYDVKMKEKGDIPEGYSVSREKKERFSLILESASTNQTSMYLCASSLRGFPDQPQHFGDGTRLSIL.

The chain combines TRBV9 with TRBJ2-2; 11 bases line up with TRBD2. This CDR3 contains 16 residues. Germline V gene data show CDR1 as SGDLS and CDR2 as YYNGEE. J lost 6 bases, V lost 0 bases, and 4 bases had no gene match. The CDR3 nucleotides read TGTGCCAGCAGCGTAGTAGCGGGGGGGCCTCCCGGGGAGCTGTTTTTT. Translating it yields CASSVVAGGPPGELFF.

The chain is built from TRBV4-3 and TRBJ1-1, with D maybe TRBD1 (5 bases). V was trimmed by 2 bases and J by 2 bases, leaving 9 bases between them. The germline V gene encodes CDR1 LGHNA and CDR2 YSLEER. The CDR3 loop spans 14 amino acids. In DNA, the CDR3 is TGCGCCAGCAGCCAATCAAGGGGAAACACTGAAGCTTTCTTT. Amino acid sequence: CASSQSRGNTEAFF.

The chain combines TRBV5-1 with TRBJ1-2; perhaps TRBD1 as D (5 bases). Germline CDR1 is SGHRS and CDR2 is YFSETQ. V was trimmed by 4 bases and J by 2 bases, leaving 9 bases between them. CDR3 length equals 13 residues. As DNA, the CDR3 is TGCGCCAGCAGCCCGACAGAGAACTATGGCTACACCTTC. It is translated as CASSPTENYGYTF.

The rearrangement uses TRBV2 and TRBJ1-2, with D tentatively TRBD1 (6 bases). Looked up from germline, CDR1 is SNHLY and CDR2 is FYNNEI. The CDR3 extends over 13 amino acids. Deletions cut 6 bases from V and 0 bases from J, with 8 bases between. CDR3 region: CASRDRANYGYTF. The CDR3 nucleotides are TGTGCCAGCAGGGACAGAGCTAACTATGGCTACACCTTC.

The rearrangement uses TRBV5-1 and TRBJ2-7; possibly TRBD2 for D (6 bases). This CDR3 region has 17 residues. Deletions cut 0 bases from V and 2 bases from J, with 18 bases between. Germline V lookup: CDR1 SGHRS, CDR2 YFSETQ. CDR3 DNA sequence: TGCGCCAGCAGCTTGGAGGTCAGGCCCGGGGGAACCTACGAGCAGTACTTC. This sequence encodes CASSLEVRPGGTYEQYF.

This chain links TRBV7-2 with TRBJ1-5, with 8 bases identical to TRBD1. The CDR3 is 17 residues long. The germline CDR1 and CDR2 sequences are SGHTA and FQGNSA. V trimming: 0 bases; J trimming: 4 bases; junction bases outside the gene matches: 8. The chain's CDR3 is CASSLALTGANNQPQHF. The CDR3 nucleotides read TGTGCCAGCAGCTTAGCGCTGACAGGGGCGAATAATCAGCCCCAGCATTTT.

Worth noting for this clone: Germline and junction disagree at one end, which may indicate a read error. The rearrangement links TRBV7-2 to TRBJ2-5, with 13 bases lining up with TRBD2. The germline CDR1 and CDR2 sequences are SGHTA and FQGNSA. The CDR3 spans 16 residues. The CDR3 DNA reads as TGTGCCAGCAGATTAGGGACTAGCGGGGCCCAAGAGACCCAGTACTTC. It encodes CASRLGTSGAQETQYF.

This clone has only a few counts. The chain couples TRBV30 to TRBJ1-6; no clear D gene. The V and J ends lost 5 bases and 9 bases respectively, with 14 bases between them. The CDR3 is 13 residues long. CDR1 is GTSNPN, CDR2 SVGIG, per germline (reference sequence). CDR3 DNA sequence: TGTGCCTGGGTGCCCCGGGGTGGTTCACCCCTCCACTTT. This gives the protein CAWVPRGGSPLHF.

The chain couples TRBV28 to TRBJ1-1; the D gene is possibly TRBD1 (5 bases). The germline V gene encodes CDR1 MDHEN and CDR2 SYDVKM. CDR3 length: 15 residues. V lost 5 bases, J lost 5 bases, and 18 bases lay in between. The CDR3 bases are TGTGCCAGCAGTCCCCCGGGACTTGGGATAACTGAAGCTTTCTTT. This encodes CASSPPGLGITEAFF.

V and J are TRBV6-1 and TRBJ1-2, with D unresolved. CDR3 length: 14 residues. Germline CDR1 MNHNS, CDR2 SASEGT. V was cut by 0 bases and J by 3 bases, with 8 bases left in between. CDR3: CASSEARVYYGYTF. The CDR3 coding sequence is TGTGCCAGCAGTGAAGCAAGGGTCTACTATGGCTACACCTTC.

The chain joins TRBV3-1 (or the pseudogene TRBV3-2) to TRBJ2-7, with a possible D match to TRBD2 (5 bases). Trimming took off 3 bases at V and 2 bases at J, with 8 bases between the two ends. Germline loops: CDR1 LGHDT, CDR2 YNNKEL (reference sequence). CDR3 length equals 13 residues. The CDR3 nucleotides read TGTGCCAGCAGCCACGCGGGCGCCTACGAGCAGTACTTC. It specifies CASSHAGAYEQYF.

This chain connects TRBV2 to TRBJ2-1, with unresolved D. The CDR3 has 13 amino acids. Germline CDR1 reads SNHLY; CDR2 reads FYNNEI. V shed 6 bases and J shed 6 bases, with 12 bases lying between them. The CDR3 loop is CASSLNWLNEQFF. CDR3 sequence (DNA): TGTGCCAGCAGCCTAAACTGGCTCAATGAGCAGTTCTTC.

This chain uses TRBV9 with TRBJ2-5; D possibly corresponds to TRBD1 (5 bases). The CDR3 loop spans 16 amino acids. V was clipped by 2 bases and J by 4 bases, with 18 bases between them. The germline CDR1 and CDR2 sequences are SGDLS and YYNGEE. CDR3: CASSVGETNRGETQYF. CDR3 nucleotide sequence: TGTGCCAGCAGCGTTGGCGAGACCAATAGGGGAGAGACCCAGTACTTC.

The J gene is TRBJ1-4, the V gene TRBV15; perhaps TRBD1 as D (5 bases). CDR3 length: 14 residues. Germline V CDR1 and CDR2: LNHNV, YYDKDF (reference sequence). Trimming left V 2 bases short and J 5 bases short, with 9 bases between. The CDR3 nucleotides are TGTGCCACCAGCAGACGGGACGGGAATGAAAAACTGTTTTTT. The encoded protein is CATSRRDGNEKLFF.

Notes on this clone: A junction end diverges from the germline sequence, so it may reflect a read error. V gene TRBV6-5 combines with J gene TRBJ1-1; no clear D gene. CDR1 and CDR2 (germline): MNHEY, SVGAGI. The CDR3 is 11 residues long. The CDR3 is CASTRTPEAFF. CDR3 in DNA: TGTGCCAGCACCCGGACCCCTGAGGCTTTCTTT.

The rearrangement joins TRBV20-1 to TRBJ1-2, with D uncertain. CDR3 length equals 12 residues. Trimming shortened V by 3 bases and J by 4 bases, and 9 bases separated the two germline ends. CDR1 is DFQATT and CDR2 is SNEGSKA in the germline V gene (reference sequence). DNA for the CDR3: TGCAGTGCTAGTATTGGGAGCTATGGCTACACCTTC. It encodes CSASIGSYGYTF.

The chain uses TRBV6-5 and TRBJ1-1; 7 bases fit TRBD1. The V gene end was trimmed by 0 bases and the J gene end by 2 bases; junction bases not matched to a gene: 6. The CDR3 is 16 residues long. Germline-derived CDR1 and CDR2 are MNHEY and SVGAGI. The CDR3 loop is CASSYSGQALNTEAFF. CDR3 sequence (DNA): TGTGCCAGCAGTTACTCTGGACAGGCACTTAACACTGAAGCTTTCTTT.

The chain employs TRBV18 and TRBJ1-4, with 9 bases lining up with TRBD1. CDR1 KGHSH and CDR2 LQKENI come from the germline V gene. The ends lost 3 bases at V and 8 bases at J; junction bases unmatched: 16. The CDR3 runs to 18 residues. The CDR3 nucleotides are TGTGCCAGCTCACCGAGGAGAACTACAGGGGGCTTTAGCGAAAAACTGTTTTTT. Its translation: CASSPRRTTGGFSEKLFF.

This sequence joins TRBV9 and TRBJ1-1; D is unresolved. Germline lookup yields CDR1 SGDLS and CDR2 YYNGEE. The CDR3 spans 13 residues. V was trimmed by 0 bases and J by 2 bases, leaving 5 bases between them. CDR3 coding DNA: TGTGCCAGCAGCGTAGACTCTAACACTGAAGCTTTCTTT. Its translation is CASSVDSNTEAFF.

The chain has TRBV7-2 and TRBJ1-1; D is possibly TRBD1 (5 bases). Germline lookup yields CDR1 SGHTA and CDR2 FQGNSA. The CDR3 is 15 residues long. V was trimmed by 6 bases and J by 3 bases, leaving 17 bases between them. The CDR3 reads CASSYLRVGDTEAFF. CDR3 nucleotides: TGTGCCAGCAGTTACCTCCGTGTGGGGGACACTGAAGCTTTCTTT. Supplemented by reference TRBV7-2 and TRBJ1-1, the full variable domain reads GAGVSQSPSNKVTEKGKDVELRCDPISGHTALYWYRQSLGQGLEFLIYFQGNSAPDKSGLPSDRFSAERTGGSVSTLTIQRTQQEDSAVYLCASSYLRVGDTEAFFGQGTRLTVV.

The chain employs TRBV6-5 and TRBJ1-3; D ambiguous. Trimming removed 4 bases at V and 6 bases at J, with 10 bases between. The CDR3 runs to 13 residues. Germline V gene sequence: CDR1 MNHEY, CDR2 SVGAGI. In DNA form, the CDR3 reads TGTGCCAGCAGTTCAAACCTCGAAAACACCATATATTTT. Protein product: CASSSNLENTIYF.